Each of the 22 T cell receptor beta chains below was sequenced from the same sample in a study of identical twins. Via MiXCR, TCRdb re-called the 5' RACE reads, giving one row per CDR3 protein. There are under 300,000 distinct CDR3 sequences in the sample; approximately 8.6% occur only once, and less than 4% lies in the top ten. The same data also went into a second study, on yellow fever vaccine responses in identical twins.

The specimen was CD8+ T cells sorted from blood. These TCRs come from a young woman in good health.

The CDR3 region has the DNA TGTGCCAGCAGTACTAACTACGAGCAGTACTTC. Translating it yields CASSTNYEQYF. The rearrangement uses TRBV28 and TRBJ2-7; D is undetermined. Germline-derived CDR1 and CDR2 are MDHEN and SYDVKM. With 5 bases removed from V and 3 bases from J, the gap between germline ends came to 5 bases. There are 11 residues in the CDR3.

The V call is TRBV4-2, the J call TRBJ2-5; D is possibly TRBD2 (5 bases). The CDR3 loop spans 14 amino acids. Trimming left V 1 base short and J 0 bases short, with 6 bases between. Germline V gene sequence: CDR1 LGHNA, CDR2 YNFKEQ. CDR3 DNA sequence: TGTGCCAGCAGCCAAGCCGGGAACCAAGAGACCCAGTACTTC. It encodes CASSQAGNQETQYF.

This clonotype has ten or more counts. The chain recombines TRBV6-2 or TRBV6-3 with TRBJ2-7, with D perhaps matching TRBD1 (6 bases). The CDR3 is made up of 14 amino acids. From germline, CDR1 is MNHEY and CDR2 SVGEGT. Trimming took off 6 bases at V and 0 bases at J, with 12 bases between the two ends. The CDR3 DNA reads as TGTGCCAGCAGACTACGGGACAACTCCTACGAGCAGTACTTC. Translation: CASRLRDNSYEQYF.

This clonotype has at least ten counts. The chain links TRBV5-6 to TRBJ1-5, with a tentative D call TRBD1 (6 bases). V dropped 0 bases and J dropped 5 bases, with 12 bases sitting between them. The CDR3 is 15 residues long. The germline V gene encodes CDR1 SGHDT and CDR2 YYEEEE. CDR3: CASSLGGQIYQPQHF. The CDR3 DNA sequence: TGTGCCAGCAGCTTGGGGGGGCAGATCTATCAGCCCCAGCATTTT. Supplemented by reference TRBV5-6 and TRBJ1-5, the full variable domain reads DAGVTQSPTHLIKTRGQQVTLRCSPKSGHDTVSWYQQALGQGPQFIFQYYEEEERQRGNFPDRFSGHQFPNYSSELNVNALLLGDSALYLCASSLGGQIYQPQHFGDGTRLSIL.

The rearrangement joins TRBV30 to TRBJ2-1; 7 bases line up with TRBD1. Germline V gene lookup returns CDR1 GTSNPN and CDR2 SVGIG (reference sequence). There are 14 residues in the CDR3. The V segment lost 4 bases and the J segment 5 bases; nucleotides outside the gene matches: 8. CDR3 DNA: TGTGCCTGGACTCGAGGGGGCCTAGACAATGAGCAGTTCTTC. Translated: CAWTRGGLDNEQFF.

This clonotype was recorded at least ten times. The gene calls are TRBV20-1 and TRBJ2-1, with 13 nucleotides matching TRBD2. V dropped 0 bases and J dropped 9; count of bases not matched to a gene: 11. Germline CDR1 and CDR2: DFQATT and SNEGSKA (reference sequence). The CDR3 runs to 17 residues. CDR3 coding DNA: TGCAGTGCTAGAGATCTCGGACTAGCGGGAGTCTGGATTGAGCAGTTCTTC. It translates to CSARDLGLAGVWIEQFF.

This clonotype was detected only a few times. This chain connects TRBV10-3 to TRBJ2-5, with 11 bases lining up with TRBD1. The V gene's germline CDR1 is ENHRY and CDR2 SYGVKD. Trimming removed 7 bases from V and 5 bases from J; junction bases left unmatched: 9. The CDR3 is 15 amino acids. The CDR3 reads CAITPGQGAGETQYF. The CDR3 bases are TGTGCCATCACTCCAGGACAGGGGGCTGGGGAGACCCAGTACTTC.

In this sample, this clonotype turned up a few times. The rearrangement joins TRBV18 to TRBJ2-5; D perhaps matches TRBD1 (6 bases). V shed 2 bases and J shed 0 bases, with 16 bases lying between them. The CDR3 has 17 residues. The germline gives CDR1 KGHSH, CDR2 LQKENI. The CDR3, as DNA: TGTGCCAGCTCACCAAAATCAGGACAGAAAAACCAAGAGACCCAGTACTTC. Protein sequence: CASSPKSGQKNQETQYF.

In nucleotides, the CDR3 is TGTGCCAGCAGCGACTCGGGCACCGGGGAGCTGTTTTTT. Translation: CASSDSGTGELFF. The chain joins TRBV27 to TRBJ2-2; D gene ambiguous. Germline CDR1 and CDR2: MNHEY and SMNVEV (reference sequence). V dropped 6 bases and J dropped 4 bases, with 9 bases sitting between them. There are 13 residues in the CDR3.

V gene TRBV3-1 combines with J gene TRBJ2-1; D perhaps matches TRBD2 (6 bases). The CDR3 totals 18 residues. Germline V lookup: CDR1 LGHDT, CDR2 YNNKEL (reference sequence). The ends were cut back, 2 bases at V and 3 bases at J, with 20 bases in the middle. The CDR3 DNA is TGTGCCAGCAGCCAAAGTCTCCAAATGGGGCGGGGCTACAATGAGCAGTTCTTC. This encodes CASSQSLQMGRGYNEQFF.

This chain joins TRBV28 and TRBJ2-3; D possibly matches TRBD1 or TRBD2 (5 bases each). The V and J ends lost 5 bases and 10 bases respectively, with 10 bases between them. This CDR3 comprises 11 residues. Per germline, CDR1 MDHEN and CDR2 SYDVKM. The CDR3 reads CASSMGEAQYF. The DNA of the CDR3 is TGTGCCAGCAGTATGGGGGAAGCGCAGTATTTT.

The chain has TRBV29-1 and TRBJ2-3, with TRBD2 identical over 11 bases. The CDR3 spans 16 residues. Trimming at V came to 4 bases and at J to 5 bases, leaving 11 bases not matched to a gene. CDR1 and CDR2 (germline): SQVTM, ANQGSEA. CDR3 protein: CSVAGTSGPRLDTQYF. The CDR3 nucleotides are TGCAGCGTTGCCGGGACTAGCGGACCTCGGTTAGATACGCAGTATTTT.

This clonotype showed up many times. This chain uses TRBV7-9 with TRBJ1-2; D not certain. Germline V gives CDR1 SEHNR, CDR2 FQNEAQ (reference sequence). This CDR3 is 14 amino acids long. Trimming pared 5 bases from V and 6 bases from J, leaving 16 bases between. In nucleotides, the CDR3 is TGTGCCAGCAGCCCGAAATACGATCCCGATGGCTACACCTTC. Protein product: CASSPKYDPDGYTF. Full variable domain (outside the CDR3, taken from reference TRBV7-9 and TRBJ1-2): DTGVSQNPRHKITKRGQNVTFRCDPISEHNRLYWYRQTLGQGPEFLTYFQNEAQLEKSRLLSDRFSAERPKGSFSTLEIQRTEQGDSAMYLCASSPKYDPDGYTFGSGTRLTVV.

This clonotype was seen repeatedly, ten times or more. The chain has TRBV29-1 and TRBJ2-2, with a possible D match to TRBD2 (6 bases). The germline V gene encodes CDR1 SQVTM and CDR2 ANQGSEA. V lost 4 bases to trimming and J lost 1 base, with 10 bases between them. The CDR3 runs to 14 residues. In nucleotides, the CDR3 is TGCAGCGTTGGATTAGCGGTGAACACCGGGGAGCTGTTTTTT. Residues: CSVGLAVNTGELFF.

This clonotype was found a few times. One junction end disagrees with the germline gene, perhaps due to a read error. The J gene is TRBJ2-3, the V gene TRBV29-1; tentatively, D is TRBD1 (5 bases). CDR1 and CDR2 (germline): SQVTM, ANQGSEA. This CDR3 contains 14 residues. The CDR3 nucleotides read TGCAGCGTCGAAGGGGTGTCTAACACAGATACGCAGTATTTT. Translation: CSVEGVSNTDTQYF.

The chain uses TRBV20-1 and TRBJ2-5, with D possibly TRBD2 on 6 matching bases. This CDR3 has 14 residues. Deletions cut 2 bases from V and 9 bases from J, with 19 bases between. Germline assignment: CDR1 DFQATT and CDR2 SNEGSKA (reference sequence). Here the CDR3 DNA reads TGCAGTGCTAGATTGCGGGACCCCTCGATGGCCCAGTACTTC. Amino acid sequence: CSARLRDPSMAQYF.

The chain joins TRBV7-2 to TRBJ1-1; D unresolved. Trimming took 1 base from V and 5 from J, leaving 11 bases between them. Looked up from germline, CDR1 is SGHTA and CDR2 is FQGNSA. The CDR3 extends over 14 amino acids. The CDR3 DNA reads as TGTGCCAGCAGCTTAGGCACCCTGATGACTGAAGCTTTCTTT. This gives the protein CASSLGTLMTEAFF. Variable domain in full (rest from reference TRBV7-2 and TRBJ1-1): GAGVSQSPSNKVTEKGKDVELRCDPISGHTALYWYRQSLGQGLEFLIYFQGNSAPDKSGLPSDRFSAERTGGSVSTLTIQRTQQEDSAVYLCASSLGTLMTEAFFGQGTRLTVV.

The V and J genes are TRBV6-5 and TRBJ2-6; the D gene is possibly TRBD1 (5 bases). V dropped 2 bases and J dropped 3 bases, with 8 bases sitting between them. The CDR3 runs to 15 residues. The germline V gene encodes CDR1 MNHEY and CDR2 SVGAGI. The CDR3 bases are TGTGCCAGCAGTTACGCAGGGCTTGGGGCCAACGTCCTGACTTTC. Its translation: CASSYAGLGANVLTF.

The chain combines TRBV4-3 with TRBJ2-3; no clear D gene. The CDR3 covers 15 residues. CDR1 LGHNA and CDR2 YSLEER come from the germline V gene. V was pared by 0 bases and J by 4 bases, with 11 bases between. In DNA, the CDR3 is TGCGCCAGCAGCCAAGATTTGGAGATCCCAGATACGCAGTATTTT. Translated: CASSQDLEIPDTQYF.

This clonotype was seen at least ten times. V gene TRBV7-9 combines with J gene TRBJ2-1; D not resolved. Between the trimmed V and J ends, which lost 0 bases and 12 bases, there was a span of 6 bases. In germline, CDR1 is SEHNR, CDR2 FQNEAQ (reference sequence). This CDR3 region has 11 residues. CDR3 residues: CASSLALGQFF. The CDR3 DNA reads as TGTGCCAGCAGCTTAGCCCTAGGGCAGTTCTTC.

This clonotype was picked up many times. The CDR3 loop reads CSARSSDTGELFF. The CDR3 DNA reads TGCAGTGCTAGATCCAGCGACACCGGGGAGCTGTTTTTT. The V call is TRBV20-1, the J call TRBJ2-2; D uncertain. The V and J ends lost 2 bases and 3 bases respectively, with 7 bases between them. The germline CDR1 and CDR2 sequences are DFQATT and SNEGSKA (reference sequence). The CDR3 has 13 amino acids.

The chain carries TRBV9 and TRBJ2-2; TRBD2 might be the D (6 bases). The CDR3 totals 14 residues. Germline V gene data show CDR1 as SGDLS and CDR2 as YYNGEE. The V gene lost 0 bases and the J gene lost 4 bases, with 7 bases spanning the gap. As DNA, the CDR3 is TGTGCCAGCAGCGTAGACGGGGGCACCGGGGAGCTGTTTTTT. Translating gives CASSVDGGTGELFF.